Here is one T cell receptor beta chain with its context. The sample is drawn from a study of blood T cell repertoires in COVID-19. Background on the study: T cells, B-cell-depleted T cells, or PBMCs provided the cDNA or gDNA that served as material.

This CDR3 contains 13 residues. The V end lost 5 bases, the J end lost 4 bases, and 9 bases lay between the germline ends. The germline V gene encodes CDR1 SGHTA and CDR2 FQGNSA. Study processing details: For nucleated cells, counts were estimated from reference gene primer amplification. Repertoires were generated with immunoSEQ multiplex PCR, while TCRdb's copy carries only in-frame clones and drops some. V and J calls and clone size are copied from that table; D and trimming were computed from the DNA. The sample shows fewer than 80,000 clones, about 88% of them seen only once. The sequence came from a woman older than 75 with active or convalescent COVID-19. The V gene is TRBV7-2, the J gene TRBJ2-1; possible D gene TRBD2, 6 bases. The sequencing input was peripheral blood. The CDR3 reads CASSTDYYNEQFF. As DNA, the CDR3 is TGTGCCAGCAGCACGGACTATTACAATGAGCAGTTCTTC.